What follows are 24 T cell receptor beta chains derived from one specimen sequenced in a study of T-cell memory formation after mild COVID-19. TCRdb analysed the 5' RACE reads with MiXCR anew, one entry per CDR3 protein. The table records about 190,000 distinct CDR3 sequences, 27% of them present only once. Material: PBMCs or a T cell subset sorted from them (not recorded which). Every receptor here comes from an adult woman who had mild COVID-19 (a few samples of this study predate the infection). Cell type and time point are not known.

This sequence joins TRBV12-3 or TRBV12-4 and TRBJ1-5; D is ambiguous. The CDR3 spans 15 residues. Trimming took off 3 bases at V and 0 bases at J, with 9 bases between the two ends. This CDR3 is CASSFSIGSNQPQHF. In DNA, the CDR3 is TGTGCCAGCAGTTTTAGTATCGGTAGCAATCAGCCCCAGCATTTT.

A few counts support this clonotype. The rearrangement uses TRBV7-8 and TRBJ1-4; D is perhaps TRBD1 (6 bases). CDR1 and CDR2 (germline): SGHVS, FQNEAQ. The CDR3 spans 22 residues. Trimming cost V 5 bases and J 0 bases, with 31 bases left between them. The CDR3 nucleotides read TGTGCCAGCAGCCCGAGGGGGAGGGGGGGCCTCACCGGGCTTGCAACTAATGAAAAACTGTTTTTT. Its translation: CASSPRGRGGLTGLATNEKLFF.

This clonotype appeared a few times. This chain links TRBV21-1 with TRBJ1-5. TRBV21-1 is classified as a pseudogene. The CDR3 has 14 amino acids. The CDR3 region has the DNA TGTGCCAGCAGCAAAGCGCTCGGCGGCCGACCCCAGCATTTT. Translating it yields CASSKALGGRPQHF.

This chain links TRBV5-1 with TRBJ1-2; 7 bases align to TRBD1. Germline CDR1 is SGHRS and CDR2 is YFSETQ. The length of the CDR3 is 17 residues. V lost 5 bases, J lost 2 bases, and 15 bases stayed unmatched. The CDR3 here is CASRIRGDSGSNYGYTF. The CDR3 nucleotides are TGCGCCAGCAGAATACGAGGGGACAGCGGCTCAAACTATGGCTACACCTTC.

This clonotype has more than one count but fewer than ten. The V gene is TRBV19, the J gene TRBJ2-7; 8 bases are a match to TRBD2. CDR1 is LNHDA and CDR2 is SQIVND in the germline V gene (reference sequence). V was pared by 5 bases and J by 3 bases, with 3 bases of the junction left unmatched. This CDR3 has 13 residues. Written as DNA, the CDR3 is TGTGCCAGTAGTTATAGCGGGAACTACGAGCAGTACTTC. Its translation: CASSYSGNYEQYF. Looking up the rest from reference TRBV19 and TRBJ2-7 gives the full variable domain: DGGITQSPKYLFRKEGQNVTLSCEQNLNHDAMYWYRQDPGQGLRLIYYSQIVNDFQKGDIAEGYSVSREKKESFPLTVTSAQKNPTAFYLCASSYSGNYEQYFGPGTRLTVT.

This clonotype was seen more than once but under ten times. The rearrangement joins TRBV24-1 to TRBJ2-4; 11 bases line up with TRBD1. V lost 9 bases and J lost 3; bases outside the gene matches: 6. Germline V CDR1 and CDR2: KGHDR, SFDVKD. CDR3 size: 15 residues. CDR3 residues: CATAPGQGGKNIQYF. CDR3 DNA sequence: TGTGCCACCGCCCCGGGACAGGGGGGCAAAAACATTCAGTACTTC.

This clonotype was picked up many times. The chain is built from TRBV5-1 and TRBJ2-3, with unresolved D. V lost 4 bases and J lost 3, with 12 bases in between. This CDR3 spans 14 amino acids. Germline CDR1 and CDR2: SGHRS and YFSETQ. CDR3 coding DNA: TGCGCCAGCAGCCCGGATCAAACGACAGATACGCAGTATTTT. It translates to CASSPDQTTDTQYF.

This clonotype was seen repeatedly, ten times or more. J is TRBJ1-1 and V is TRBV18, with 8 bases lining up with TRBD1. CDR3 length: 14 residues. Losses at the gene ends were 3 bases for V and 2 bases for J; bases not matched to a gene: 2. Germline V lookup: CDR1 KGHSH, CDR2 LQKENI. The CDR3 reads CASSPDRVNTEAFF. The CDR3 nucleotides read TGTGCCAGCTCACCGGACAGGGTCAACACTGAAGCTTTCTTT.

This clonotype occurred a few times. The chain employs TRBV29-1 and TRBJ2-7; 8 bases align to TRBD1. Losses at the gene ends were 6 bases for V and 2 bases for J; bases not matched to a gene: 3. The germline CDR1 and CDR2 sequences are SQVTM and ANQGSEA. The CDR3 runs to 12 residues. The CDR3: CSVRQGPYEQYF. CDR3 DNA: TGCAGCGTCCGACAGGGGCCCTACGAGCAGTACTTC.

CDR3 residues: CATSGGSNEKLFF. CDR3 bases: TGTGCCACCAGCGGGGGCTCTAATGAAAAACTGTTTTTT. The chain has TRBV24-1 and TRBJ1-4; a weak D match, TRBD1 (6 bases). Germline CDR1 KGHDR, CDR2 SFDVKD. This CDR3 is built from 13 residues. The V end was cut by 7 bases, the J end by 3 bases, with 8 bases between.

This chain links TRBV5-1 with TRBJ2-1; D unclear. The germline V gene encodes CDR1 SGHRS and CDR2 YFSETQ. The CDR3 spans 15 residues. Trimming shortened V by 1 base and J by 0 bases, and 8 bases separated the two germline ends. The CDR3 loop is CASSLLYSSYNEQFF. CDR3 coding DNA: TGCGCCAGCAGCTTGCTATACAGCTCCTACAATGAGCAGTTCTTC.

In its sample, this clonotype was seen a few times. The V gene is TRBV5-1, the J gene TRBJ2-7, with D perhaps matching TRBD2 (5 bases). The germline gives CDR1 SGHRS, CDR2 YFSETQ. The V gene lost 0 bases and the J gene lost 4 bases, with 14 bases spanning the gap. The CDR3 totals 15 residues. The CDR3 sequence is CASSLDGSRTYEQYF. The CDR3, as DNA: TGCGCCAGCAGCTTGGATGGGTCTAGGACTTACGAGCAGTACTTC.

Only a few counts were recorded for this clonotype. The chain carries TRBV12-3 or TRBV12-4 and TRBJ2-7, with 13 bases that match TRBD2. The CDR3 spans 15 residues. The V segment lost 7 bases and the J segment 2 bases; nucleotides outside the gene matches: 5. The DNA of the CDR3 is TGTGCCAGCACCCTGGGGACTAGCGGGACCTACGAGCAGTACTTC. It codes for CASTLGTSGTYEQYF.

The rearrangement uses TRBV29-1 and TRBJ1-2; no clear D gene. CDR3 length equals 13 residues. Trimming took 5 bases from V and 5 from J, leaving 15 bases between them. Per the germline V gene, CDR1 is SQVTM and CDR2 is ANQGSEA. The CDR3 DNA is TGCAGCGTTCCGTCCCAAGGGCTGTATGGCTACACCTTC. Residues: CSVPSQGLYGYTF.

The sample holds a few counts of this clonotype. The chain employs TRBV7-9 and TRBJ1-2; D call uncertain. The CDR3 spans 11 residues. Trimming pared 11 bases from V and 2 bases from J, leaving 9 bases between. Germline CDR1 SEHNR, CDR2 FQNEAQ (reference sequence). The chain's CDR3 is CAGGLNYGYTF. In nucleotides, the CDR3 is TGTGCCGGCGGGCTAAACTATGGCTACACCTTC.

This clonotype has ten or more counts. The V gene is TRBV12-3 or TRBV12-4, the J gene TRBJ2-7, with D maybe TRBD2 (6 bases). This CDR3 has 15 residues. Between the trimmed V and J ends, which lost 1 base and 2 bases, there was a span of 12 bases. For the CDR3, the DNA is TGTGCCAGCAGTTTAGTGGGACTCTCGCCCTACGAGCAGTACTTC. Its translation is CASSLVGLSPYEQYF.

The gene calls are TRBV5-6 and TRBJ2-7; 12 positions match TRBD2. The V and J ends lost 5 bases and 3 bases, in that order; junction bases with no gene match: 6. The CDR3 sequence is 15 residues long. CDR1 SGHDT and CDR2 YYEEEE come from the germline V gene. The CDR3 sequence is CASRPGLAGNYEQYF. The CDR3 DNA reads as TGTGCCAGCAGACCGGGACTAGCGGGTAACTACGAGCAGTACTTC.

J is TRBJ2-7 and V is TRBV20-1; 7 bases agree with TRBD2. CDR3 length: 16 amino acids. The germline V gene encodes CDR1 DFQATT and CDR2 SNEGSKA (reference sequence). Trimming cost V 0 bases and J 4 bases; bases outside gene matches: 12. The CDR3: CSARDTARTSKYEQYF. In DNA form, the CDR3 reads TGCAGTGCTAGAGATACCGCCCGGACTAGTAAATACGAGCAGTACTTC.

The chain carries TRBV12-3 or TRBV12-4 and TRBJ2-7; D not certain. The ends were cut back, 3 bases at V and 1 base at J, with 7 bases in the middle. The CDR3 covers 13 residues. CDR3 residues: CASSFTNSYEQYF. Here the CDR3 DNA reads TGTGCCAGCAGTTTTACGAATTCCTACGAGCAGTACTTC.

This chain links TRBV29-1 with TRBJ2-3; the D gene is possibly TRBD1 (7 bases). The length of the CDR3 is 22 residues. The germline V gene encodes CDR1 SQVTM and CDR2 ANQGSEA. V lost 5 bases and J lost 8, with 44 bases in between. The CDR3 loop reads CSVRTRDSTIGLMGGARLTQYF. The CDR3 DNA reads TGCAGCGTTCGGACTCGGGACAGTACAATAGGGCTGATGGGCGGGGCGCGCCTTACGCAGTATTTT.

This clonotype turned up a few times. The chain uses TRBV10-3 and TRBJ1-4, with 7 bases aligning to TRBD1. The germline gives CDR1 ENHRY, CDR2 SYGVKD. The CDR3 extends over 14 amino acids. The V segment lost 4 bases and the J segment 8 bases; nucleotides outside the gene matches: 7. CDR3 coding DNA: TGTGCCATCAGTGGGACAGGTCTGAGGGAAAAACTGTTTTTT. Protein sequence: CAISGTGLREKLFF.

The chain carries TRBV7-9 and TRBJ2-7, with TRBD2 identical over 9 bases. With V trimmed by 4 bases and J by 5 bases, 9 bases remained unmatched. The CDR3 consists of 15 residues. Germline CDR1 and CDR2: SEHNR and FQNEAQ (reference sequence). The CDR3 spells CASSSVSGGPHEQYF. The CDR3, as DNA: TGTGCCAGCAGCTCGGTTAGCGGGGGCCCTCACGAGCAGTACTTC.

This clonotype was picked up a small number of times. The chain joins TRBV27 to TRBJ2-1, with D perhaps TRBD1 (5 bases). Looked up from germline, CDR1 is MNHEY and CDR2 is SMNVEV (reference sequence). The CDR3 sequence is 18 residues long. Trimming left V 1 base short and J 4 bases short, with 20 bases between. CDR3 nucleotide sequence: TGTGCCAGCAGTTTATTCACGCAGGGATCGGCAACGTACAATGAGCAGTTCTTC. Protein product: CASSLFTQGSATYNEQFF.

V usage is TRBV4-1 and J usage is TRBJ2-1; D uncertain. Per the germline V gene, CDR1 is MGHRA and CDR2 is YSYEKL. The CDR3 extends over 13 amino acids. V lost 1 base and J lost 2, with 3 bases in between. CDR3 in amino acids: CASSQVPYNEQFF. The CDR3 bases are TGCGCCAGCAGCCAAGTTCCCTACAATGAGCAGTTCTTC.